This T cell receptor (beta chain) was recorded in a study of blood T cell repertoires in COVID-19. Some clones are missing from TCRdb's copy, which holds only in-frame ones; the method was immunoSEQ multiplex PCR. Of 200,000 to 300,000 clones listed, 83% are singletons. Trimming left V 4 bases short and J 6 bases short, with 12 bases between. Germline V lookup: CDR1 SGHTA, CDR2 FQGNSA. The CDR3 length is 14 residues. The chain recombines TRBV7-2 with TRBJ2-2, with a possible D match to TRBD2 (6 bases). Material: PBMCs or T cells enriched from blood (not recorded which). This clonotype was obtained from a woman between 40 and 55 years old who had been exposed to COVID-19. The CDR3 loop reads CASSWRRGSGELFF. The CDR3, as DNA: TGTGCCAGCAGCTGGAGGAGGGGCTCCGGGGAGCTGTTTTTT. The full variable domain, with the rest looked up from reference TRBV7-2 and TRBJ2-2, is GAGVSQSPSNKVTEKGKDVELRCDPISGHTALYWYRQSLGQGLEFLIYFQGNSAPDKSGLPSDRFSAERTGGSVSTLTIQRTQQEDSAVYLCASSWRRGSGELFFGEGSRLTVL.